The 32 T cell receptor beta chains in this list originate from one sample, sequenced in a study of cytomegalovirus exposure and HLA in healthy donors. PCR employed 60 Vbeta and 13 Jbeta primers. Libraries were prepared by immunoSEQ multiplex PCR; TCRdb keeps only in-frame clonotypes and omits some of them. The table has about 160,000 clones, over 70% seen once. Sequenced material: PBMCs. Every receptor here comes from a man between 18 and 29 years old in good health and CMV-seropositive.

The chain uses TRBV4-1 and TRBJ2-7; a weak D match, TRBD1 (5 bases). The CDR3 covers 13 residues. V gave up 4 bases and J gave up 3 bases, with 10 bases separating them. Germline loops: CDR1 MGHRA, CDR2 YSYEKL. The CDR3 DNA reads TGCGCCAGCAGCCGCCTGACAGACTACGAGCAGTACTTC. This sequence encodes CASSRLTDYEQYF.

In its sample, this clone was seen once. The CDR3: CASSFPGYNEQFF. The CDR3 DNA reads TGTGCCAGCAGCTTCCCAGGATACAATGAGCAGTTCTTC. The chain combines TRBV5-5 with TRBJ2-1; no firm D call. The V gene lost 2 bases and the J gene lost 4 bases, with 7 bases spanning the gap. Germline V gene data show CDR1 as SGHKS and CDR2 as YYEKEE (reference sequence). This CDR3 spans 13 amino acids.

The rearrangement links TRBV2 to TRBJ1-2; no clear D. CDR3 length: 16 residues. V lost 1 base to trimming and J lost 0 bases, with 12 bases between them. From germline, CDR1 is SNHLY and CDR2 FYNNEI. CDR3 bases: TGTGCCAGCAGTGAAGGTCTCGCAAGAGCTAACTATGGCTACACCTTC. Its translation is CASSEGLARANYGYTF. The complete variable domain, with remaining parts taken from reference TRBV2 and TRBJ1-2, reads EPEVTQTPSHQVTQMGQEVILRCVPISNHLYFYWYRQILGQKVEFLVSFYNNEISEKSEIFDDQFSVERPDGSNFTLKIRSTKLEDSAMYFCASSEGLARANYGYTFGSGTRLTVV.

This chain uses TRBV28 with TRBJ1-5; D is uncertain. V was trimmed by 2 bases and J by 3 bases, leaving 2 bases between them. CDR1 is MDHEN and CDR2 is SYDVKM in the germline V gene. The CDR3 consists of 12 residues. Written as DNA, the CDR3 is TGTGCCAGCAGTTTACTCAATCAGCCCCAGCATTTT. As protein: CASSLLNQPQHF.

The J gene is TRBJ2-2, the V gene TRBV7-9; possibly TRBD1 for D (6 bases). From germline, CDR1 is SEHNR and CDR2 FQNEAQ (reference sequence). This CDR3 spans 15 amino acids. V was shortened by 5 bases and J by 7 bases, with 17 bases between the two germline ends. CDR3 DNA sequence: TGTGCCAGCAGCGGACCCTACAGGGTCCACGGGGAGCTGTTTTTT. Protein: CASSGPYRVHGELFF.

This chain uses TRBV6-6 with TRBJ2-7; 8 bases are shared with TRBD1. V dropped 6 bases and J dropped 3; count of bases not matched to a gene: 7. The CDR3 length is 14 residues. Germline V gene data show CDR1 as MNHNY and CDR2 as SVGAGI (reference sequence). DNA of the CDR3: TGTGCCAGCAGAGAGGACAGGGCGGGCTACGAGCAGTACTTC. It translates to CASREDRAGYEQYF.

The J gene is TRBJ2-3, the V gene TRBV7-8; the D is unclear. The germline V gene has CDR1 SGHVS and CDR2 FQNEAQ. The CDR3 length is 14 residues. The germline V and J ends were trimmed by 0 bases and 0 bases, with 4 bases remaining between them. The CDR3 region has the DNA TGTGCCAGCAGCTTAGCCCTTAGCACAGATACGCAGTATTTT. Protein sequence: CASSLALSTDTQYF.

In nucleotides, the CDR3 is TGTGCCAGCAGCTTGGTTTCAGGGGGCAGGGATGAGCAGTTCTTC. Its translation: CASSLVSGGRDEQFF. V is TRBV5-4 and J is TRBJ2-1, with 8 bases fitting TRBD1. The CDR3 extends over 15 amino acids. V lost 0 bases, J lost 8 bases, and 7 bases stayed unmatched. The germline V gene has CDR1 SGHNT and CDR2 YYREEE (reference sequence). Complete variable domain (other parts from reference TRBV5-4 and TRBJ2-1): ETGVTQSPTHLIKTRGQQVTLRCSSQSGHNTVSWYQQALGQGPQFIFQYYREEENGRGNFPPRFSGLQFPNYSSELNVNALELDDSALYLCASSLVSGGRDEQFFGPGTRLTVL.

CDR3 residues: CASSTTPGMSEKLFF. CDR3 bases: TGTGCCAGCAGCACGACCCCAGGGATGTCTGAAAAACTGTTTTTT. The chain recombines TRBV7-9 with TRBJ1-4, with D possibly TRBD1 on 5 matching bases. Trimming pared 5 bases from V and 7 bases from J, leaving 17 bases between. CDR1 is SEHNR and CDR2 is FQNEAQ in the germline V gene (reference sequence). This CDR3 is built from 15 residues.

This chain connects TRBV5-5 to TRBJ2-3, with 8 positions matching TRBD1. This CDR3 spans 15 amino acids. The V gene's germline CDR1 is SGHKS and CDR2 YYEKEE (reference sequence). V dropped 4 bases and J dropped 6; count of bases not matched to a gene: 10. DNA of the CDR3: TGTGCCAGCAGCACCAGGGGGCTACATCTGGATACGCAGTATTTT. Its translation: CASSTRGLHLDTQYF.

The chain has TRBV19 and TRBJ2-2; 7 bases align to TRBD1. Germline loops: CDR1 LNHDA, CDR2 SQIVND (reference sequence). The V gene end was trimmed by 9 bases and the J gene end by 3 bases; junction bases not matched to a gene: 13. The CDR3 sequence is 16 residues long. CDR3 sequence: CASRFRGTRDTGELFF. Written as DNA, the CDR3 is TGTGCCAGCCGTTTCAGGGGGACCCGAGACACCGGGGAGCTGTTTTTT.

This chain uses TRBV19 with TRBJ2-7, with a possible D match to TRBD2 (6 bases). Germline V gives CDR1 LNHDA, CDR2 SQIVND (reference sequence). V lost 2 bases and J 1 base, leaving 15 bases between the germline ends. This CDR3 spans 16 amino acids. DNA of the CDR3: TGTGCCAGTAGTATATCCCCCGGGGCGGGATCCTACGAGCAGTACTTC. Amino acids: CASSISPGAGSYEQYF. The full variable domain, completed using reference TRBV19 and TRBJ2-7, is DGGITQSPKYLFRKEGQNVTLSCEQNLNHDAMYWYRQDPGQGLRLIYYSQIVNDFQKGDIAEGYSVSREKKESFPLTVTSAQKNPTAFYLCASSISPGAGSYEQYFGPGTRLTVT.

Only one count was recorded for this clone. One junction end disagrees with the germline gene, perhaps due to a read error. This chain joins TRBV4-3 and TRBJ2-6, with 10 positions matching TRBD1. Germline lookup yields CDR1 LGHNA and CDR2 YSLEER. CDR3 size: 18 residues. The CDR3 is CASSQHPGQGTGANGLTF. The CDR3 coding sequence is TGCGCCAGCAGCCAACACCCGGGACAGGGGACAGGGGCCAACGGCCTGACTTTC.

This chain uses TRBV21-1 with TRBJ1-1; the listed D gene, TRBD1, was not tested against the DNA. TRBV21-1 is described as a pseudogene. This CDR3 is built from 15 residues. CDR3 residues: CASSGAQGMNTEAFF. In DNA, the CDR3 is TGTGCCAGCAGCGGCGCACAGGGCATGAACACTGAAGCTTTCTTT.

This clone was observed once. The rearrangement joins TRBV27 to TRBJ1-5, with 7 bases fitting TRBD1. The CDR3 has 16 residues. Germline assignment: CDR1 MNHEY and CDR2 SMNVEV (reference sequence). With V trimmed by 5 bases and J by 0 bases, 7 bases remained unmatched. The CDR3 nucleotides read TGTGCCAGCAGTCCATGGGGACAGAATAGCAATCAGCCCCAGCATTTT. It translates to CASSPWGQNSNQPQHF.

This clone was found once. The V and J genes are TRBV7-9 and TRBJ1-4, with 7 bases fitting TRBD1. Trimming took 0 bases from V and 4 from J; bases not matched to a gene: 2. The CDR3 is made up of 15 amino acids. The germline V gene encodes CDR1 SEHNR and CDR2 FQNEAQ (reference sequence). This chain's CDR3 is CASSLARDSNEKLFF. The CDR3, as DNA: TGTGCCAGCAGCTTAGCAAGGGACAGTAATGAAAAACTGTTTTTT.

With respect to this clone: Compared with germline, one end of the junction differs, possibly owing to a read error. This chain links TRBV30 with TRBJ2-6; no definite D call. The CDR3 sequence is 11 residues long. Germline lookup yields CDR1 GTSNPN and CDR2 SVGIG (reference sequence). CDR3 sequence: CAWSKANGLTF. CDR3 coding DNA: TGTGCCTGGAGCAAAGCCAACGGCCTGACTTTC.

This clone was seen only once. The chain uses TRBV10-1 and TRBJ1-1; 7 bases match TRBD1. V dropped 3 bases and J dropped 5; count of bases not matched to a gene: 9. Germline V gene sequence: CDR1 WNHNN, CDR2 SYGVQD (reference sequence). This CDR3 comprises 15 residues. CDR3 amino acids: CASSEVQGGWTEAFF. In DNA form, the CDR3 reads TGCGCCAGCAGTGAAGTCCAGGGGGGTTGGACTGAAGCTTTCTTT.

This clone was found a few times. The chain recombines TRBV19 with TRBJ2-1; D gene ambiguous. Germline values: CDR1 LNHDA, CDR2 SQIVND (reference sequence). This CDR3 is 14 amino acids long. V was pared by 1 base and J by 6 bases, with 10 bases between. The chain's CDR3 is CASSIAQLRNEQFF. DNA of the CDR3: TGTGCCAGTAGTATAGCACAACTACGCAATGAGCAGTTCTTC.

V usage is TRBV7-9 and J usage is TRBJ2-5; 10 nucleotides line up with TRBD2. J gave up 11 bases and V 5 bases, and 17 bases lay outside the gene matches. In germline, CDR1 is SEHNR, CDR2 FQNEAQ (reference sequence). This CDR3 region has 16 residues. The CDR3 sequence is CASSPAVSSGSREQYF. CDR3 bases: TGTGCCAGCAGCCCCGCCGTGTCTAGCGGGAGCCGGGAGCAGTACTTC.

The rearrangement uses TRBV5-1 and TRBJ2-2; 8 bases align to TRBD1. The ends lost 1 base at V and 3 bases at J; junction bases unmatched: 17. This CDR3 comprises 20 residues. Germline V gives CDR1 SGHRS, CDR2 YFSETQ. This CDR3 is CASSLFPRTGNLDYTGELFF. The CDR3 bases are TGCGCCAGCAGCTTGTTTCCCAGGACAGGGAACCTTGACTACACCGGGGAGCTGTTTTTT.

V is TRBV9 and J is TRBJ1-1; TRBD1 agrees at 7 bases. Germline V gene lookup returns CDR1 SGDLS and CDR2 YYNGEE. J was trimmed by 3 bases and V by 0 bases; bases with no gene match: 2. The CDR3 is made up of 14 amino acids. The CDR3 DNA follows: TGTGCCAGCAGCGTAGGCCAGGGGGACACTGAAGCTTTCTTT. Translating it yields CASSVGQGDTEAFF.

A note on this clone: Compared with germline, one end of the junction differs, possibly owing to a read error. The CDR3 is CTSSRGTGVDTEAFF. The CDR3 region has the DNA TGTACCAGCAGTCGAGGAACAGGGGTGGATACTGAAGCTTTCTTT. The chain is built from TRBV27 and TRBJ1-1; 7 nucleotides match TRBD1. The CDR3 spans 15 residues. The germline V gene encodes CDR1 MNHEY and CDR2 SMNVEV (reference sequence).

The chain carries TRBV2 and TRBJ2-2; tentative D call: TRBD1 (6 bases). Germline-derived CDR1 and CDR2 are SNHLY and FYNNEI. The V gene lost 4 bases and the J gene lost 5 bases, with 8 bases spanning the gap. CDR3 length: 13 amino acids. The CDR3 loop reads CASSVQGTGELFF. CDR3 DNA: TGTGCCAGCAGTGTCCAGGGGACCGGGGAGCTGTTTTTT.

The chain uses TRBV6-5 and TRBJ2-5; 10 positions match TRBD2. Unmatched junction bases numbered 3, after V lost 3 bases and J lost 2 bases. Germline V CDR1 and CDR2: MNHEY, SVGAGI. The CDR3 consists of 15 residues. CDR3 nucleotides: TGTGCCAGCAGTTATAGCGGGGGGCCTCAAGAGACCCAGTACTTC. Translation: CASSYSGGPQETQYF.

The chain is built from TRBV30 and TRBJ1-2; TRBD1 matches at 9 bases. This CDR3 spans 14 amino acids. J gave up 4 bases and V 2 bases, and 5 bases lay outside the gene matches. Per germline, CDR1 GTSNPN and CDR2 SVGIG (reference sequence). CDR3 sequence: CAWSLGQGGYGYTF. The CDR3 bases are TGTGCCTGGAGTTTGGGACAGGGCGGCTATGGCTACACCTTC.

V usage is TRBV4-2 and J usage is TRBJ2-3; the match to TRBD2 covers 9 bases. This CDR3 spans 19 amino acids. The V gene end was trimmed by 1 base and the J gene end by 2 bases; junction bases not matched to a gene: 13. Germline V lookup: CDR1 LGHNA, CDR2 YNFKEQ. The DNA of the CDR3 is TGTGCCAGCAGCCAAGGGGGGACTAGCTGGTTCACCAACACAGATACGCAGTATTTT. Encoded protein: CASSQGGTSWFTNTDTQYF.

This chain joins TRBV28 and TRBJ2-7; 8 bases agree with TRBD2. The CDR3 has 15 residues. Trimming cost V 5 bases and J 4 bases; bases outside gene matches: 10. CDR1 is MDHEN and CDR2 is SYDVKM in the germline V gene. CDR3 region: CASSPTGAGGYEQYF. The CDR3 coding sequence is TGTGCCAGCAGTCCAACGGGGGCGGGAGGATACGAGCAGTACTTC.

The CDR3 sequence: CASREISSTDTQYF. The CDR3 DNA is TGTGCCAGCAGAGAGATTTCTAGCACAGATACGCAGTATTTT. The chain links TRBV6-4 to TRBJ2-3; unclear D gene. Germline V gives CDR1 MRHNA, CDR2 SNTAGT. Trimming stripped 6 bases from V and 0 bases from J, with 10 bases between. The CDR3 runs to 14 residues.

The chain is built from TRBV10-3 and TRBJ2-4; a weak D match, TRBD1 (5 bases). The CDR3 runs to 15 residues. The germline gives CDR1 ENHRY, CDR2 SYGVKD. V was cut by 3 bases and J by 0 bases, with 9 bases left in between. CDR3 sequence: CAISDDRLAKNIQYF. The CDR3 DNA follows: TGTGCCATCAGTGACGACAGATTAGCCAAAAACATTCAGTACTTC.

This clone was recorded only once. The genes are TRBV19 and TRBJ1-1; 9 nucleotides line up with TRBD1. The trim removed 5 bases at V and 1 base at J, leaving 8 bases unmatched. CDR1 and CDR2 (germline): LNHDA, SQIVND (reference sequence). CDR3 length: 16 amino acids. DNA of the CDR3: TGTGCCAGTAGTCCCTCCCGACAGGGGGGGAACACTGAAGCTTTCTTT. This translates into CASSPSRQGGNTEAFF.

This clone was found a few times. The chain employs TRBV5-8 and TRBJ2-7; a possible D gene is TRBD2 (5 bases). V was cut by 0 bases and J by 0 bases, with 13 bases left in between. CDR3 size: 16 residues. The germline V gene has CDR1 SGHTS and CDR2 YDEGEE. The CDR3 DNA is TGTGCCAGCAGCTTGGTTCTCGGGCGGGTCTCCTACGAGCAGTACTTC. It encodes CASSLVLGRVSYEQYF.